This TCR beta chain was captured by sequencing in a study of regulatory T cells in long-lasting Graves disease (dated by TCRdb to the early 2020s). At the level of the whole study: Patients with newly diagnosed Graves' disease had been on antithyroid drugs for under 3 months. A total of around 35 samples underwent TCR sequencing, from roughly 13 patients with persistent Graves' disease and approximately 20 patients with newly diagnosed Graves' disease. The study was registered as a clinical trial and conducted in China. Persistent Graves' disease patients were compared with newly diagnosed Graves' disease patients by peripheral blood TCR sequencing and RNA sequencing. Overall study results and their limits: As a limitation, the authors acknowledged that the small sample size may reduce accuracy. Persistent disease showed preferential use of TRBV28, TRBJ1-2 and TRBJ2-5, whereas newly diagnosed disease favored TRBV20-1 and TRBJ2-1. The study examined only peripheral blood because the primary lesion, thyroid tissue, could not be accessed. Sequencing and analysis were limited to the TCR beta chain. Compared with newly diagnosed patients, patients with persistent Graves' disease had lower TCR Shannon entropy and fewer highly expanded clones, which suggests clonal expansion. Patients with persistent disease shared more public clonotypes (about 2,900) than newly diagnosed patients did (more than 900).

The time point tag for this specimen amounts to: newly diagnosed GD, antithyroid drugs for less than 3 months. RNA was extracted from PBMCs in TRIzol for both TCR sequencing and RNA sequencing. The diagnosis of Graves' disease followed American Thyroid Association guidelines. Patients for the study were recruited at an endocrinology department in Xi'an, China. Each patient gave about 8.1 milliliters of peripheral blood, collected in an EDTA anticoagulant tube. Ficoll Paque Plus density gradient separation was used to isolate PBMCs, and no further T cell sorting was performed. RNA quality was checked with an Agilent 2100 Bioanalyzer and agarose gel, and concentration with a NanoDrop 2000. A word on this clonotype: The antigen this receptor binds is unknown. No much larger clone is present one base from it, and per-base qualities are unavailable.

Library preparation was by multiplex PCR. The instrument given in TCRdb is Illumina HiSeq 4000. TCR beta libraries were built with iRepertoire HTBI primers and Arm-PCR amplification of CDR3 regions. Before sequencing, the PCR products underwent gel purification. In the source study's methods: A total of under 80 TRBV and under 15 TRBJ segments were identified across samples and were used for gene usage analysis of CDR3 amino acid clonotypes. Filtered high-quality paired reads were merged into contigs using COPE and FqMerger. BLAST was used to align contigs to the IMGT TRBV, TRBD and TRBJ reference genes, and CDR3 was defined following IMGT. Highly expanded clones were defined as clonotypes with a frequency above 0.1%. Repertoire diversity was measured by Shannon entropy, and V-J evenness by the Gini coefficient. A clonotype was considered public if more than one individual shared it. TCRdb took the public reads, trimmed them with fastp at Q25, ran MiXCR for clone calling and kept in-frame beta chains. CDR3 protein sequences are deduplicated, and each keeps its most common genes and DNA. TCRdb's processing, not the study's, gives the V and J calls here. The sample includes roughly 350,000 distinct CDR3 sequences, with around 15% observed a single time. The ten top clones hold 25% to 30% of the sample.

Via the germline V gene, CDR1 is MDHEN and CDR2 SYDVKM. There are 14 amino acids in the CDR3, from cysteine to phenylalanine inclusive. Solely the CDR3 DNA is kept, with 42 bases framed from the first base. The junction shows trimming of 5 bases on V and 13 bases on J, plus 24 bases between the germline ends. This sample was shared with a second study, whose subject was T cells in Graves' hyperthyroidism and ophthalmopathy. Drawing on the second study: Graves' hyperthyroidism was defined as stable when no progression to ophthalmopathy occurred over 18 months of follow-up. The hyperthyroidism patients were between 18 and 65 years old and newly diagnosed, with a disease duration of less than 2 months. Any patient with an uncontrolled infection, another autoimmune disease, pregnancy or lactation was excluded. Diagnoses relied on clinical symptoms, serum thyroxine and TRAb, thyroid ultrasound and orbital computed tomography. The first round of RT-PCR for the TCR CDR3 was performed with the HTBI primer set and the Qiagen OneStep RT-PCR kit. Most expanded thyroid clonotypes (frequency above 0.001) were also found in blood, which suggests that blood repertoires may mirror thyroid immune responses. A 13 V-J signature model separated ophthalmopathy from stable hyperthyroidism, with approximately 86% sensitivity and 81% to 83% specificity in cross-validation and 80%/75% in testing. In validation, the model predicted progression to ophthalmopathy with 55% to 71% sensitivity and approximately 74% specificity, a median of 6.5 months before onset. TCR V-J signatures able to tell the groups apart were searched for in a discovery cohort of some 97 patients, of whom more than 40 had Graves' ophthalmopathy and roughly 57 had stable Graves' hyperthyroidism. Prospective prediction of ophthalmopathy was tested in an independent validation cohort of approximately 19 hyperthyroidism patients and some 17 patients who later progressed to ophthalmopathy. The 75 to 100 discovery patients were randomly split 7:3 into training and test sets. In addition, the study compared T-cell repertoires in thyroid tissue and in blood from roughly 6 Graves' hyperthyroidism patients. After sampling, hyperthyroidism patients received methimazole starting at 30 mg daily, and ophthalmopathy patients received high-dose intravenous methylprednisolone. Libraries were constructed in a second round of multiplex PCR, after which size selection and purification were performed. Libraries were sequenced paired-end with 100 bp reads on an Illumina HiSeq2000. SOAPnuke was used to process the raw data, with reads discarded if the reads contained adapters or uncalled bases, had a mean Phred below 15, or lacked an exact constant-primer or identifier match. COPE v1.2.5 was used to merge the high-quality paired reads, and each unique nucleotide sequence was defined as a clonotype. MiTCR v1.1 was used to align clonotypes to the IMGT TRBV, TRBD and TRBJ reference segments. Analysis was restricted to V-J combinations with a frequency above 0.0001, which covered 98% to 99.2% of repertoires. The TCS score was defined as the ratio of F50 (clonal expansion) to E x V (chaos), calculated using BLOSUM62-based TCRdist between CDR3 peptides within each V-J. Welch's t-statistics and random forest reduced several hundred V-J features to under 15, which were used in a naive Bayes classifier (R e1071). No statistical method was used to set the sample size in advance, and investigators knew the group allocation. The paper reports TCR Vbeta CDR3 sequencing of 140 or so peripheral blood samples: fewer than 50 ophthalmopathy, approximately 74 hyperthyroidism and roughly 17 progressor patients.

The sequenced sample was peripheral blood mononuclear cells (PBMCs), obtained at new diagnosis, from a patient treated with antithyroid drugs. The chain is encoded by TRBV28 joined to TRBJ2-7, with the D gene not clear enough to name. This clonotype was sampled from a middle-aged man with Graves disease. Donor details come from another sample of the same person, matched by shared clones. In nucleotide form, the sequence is TGTGCCAGCAGTGAAGAAGGCGGTGAAACGACTGGCTACTTC. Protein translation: CASSEEGGETTGYF.